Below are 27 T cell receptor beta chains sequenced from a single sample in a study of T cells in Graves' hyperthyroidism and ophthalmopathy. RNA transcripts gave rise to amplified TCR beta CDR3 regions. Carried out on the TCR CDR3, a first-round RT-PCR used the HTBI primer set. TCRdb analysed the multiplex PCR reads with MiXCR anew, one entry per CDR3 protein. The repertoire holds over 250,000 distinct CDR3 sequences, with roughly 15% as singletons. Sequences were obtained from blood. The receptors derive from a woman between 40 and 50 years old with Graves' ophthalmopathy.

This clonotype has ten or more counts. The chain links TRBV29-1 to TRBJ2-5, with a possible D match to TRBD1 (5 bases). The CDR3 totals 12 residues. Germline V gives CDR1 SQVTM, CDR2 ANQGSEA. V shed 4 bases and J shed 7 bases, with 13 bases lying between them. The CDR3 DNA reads TGCAGCGTTGGCGCTACCACAGGGACCCAGTACTTC. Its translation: CSVGATTGTQYF.

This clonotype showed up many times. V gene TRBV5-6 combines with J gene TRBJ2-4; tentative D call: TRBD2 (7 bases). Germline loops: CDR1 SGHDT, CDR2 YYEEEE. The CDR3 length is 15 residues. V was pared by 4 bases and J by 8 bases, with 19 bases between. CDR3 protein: CASSRDRVGGDIQYF. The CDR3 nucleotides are TGTGCCAGCAGCAGAGACCGGGTAGGGGGGGACATTCAGTACTTC.

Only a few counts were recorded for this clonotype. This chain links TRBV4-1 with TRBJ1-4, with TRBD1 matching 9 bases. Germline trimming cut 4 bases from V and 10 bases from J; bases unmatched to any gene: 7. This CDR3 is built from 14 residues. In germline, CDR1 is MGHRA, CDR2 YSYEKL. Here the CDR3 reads CASSLARQGVKLFF. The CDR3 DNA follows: TGCGCCAGCAGCCTAGCCCGACAGGGGGTAAAACTGTTTTTT.

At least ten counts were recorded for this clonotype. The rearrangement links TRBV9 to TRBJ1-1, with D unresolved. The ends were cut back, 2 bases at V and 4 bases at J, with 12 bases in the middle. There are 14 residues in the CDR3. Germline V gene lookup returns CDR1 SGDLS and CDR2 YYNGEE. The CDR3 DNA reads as TGTGCCAGCAGCGTTAAGGGATGGGGCACTGAAGCTTTCTTT. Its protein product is CASSVKGWGTEAFF.

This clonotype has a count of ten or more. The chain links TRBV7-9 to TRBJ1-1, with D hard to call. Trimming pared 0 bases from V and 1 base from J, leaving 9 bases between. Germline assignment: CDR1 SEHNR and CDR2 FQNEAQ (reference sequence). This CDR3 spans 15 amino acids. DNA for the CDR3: TGTGCCAGCAGCTTAGCGCGGGTTCCGAACACTGAAGCTTTCTTT. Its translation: CASSLARVPNTEAFF.

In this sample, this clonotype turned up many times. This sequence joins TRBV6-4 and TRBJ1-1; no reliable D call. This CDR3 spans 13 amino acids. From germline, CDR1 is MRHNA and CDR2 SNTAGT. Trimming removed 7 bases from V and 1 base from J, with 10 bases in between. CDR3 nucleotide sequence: TGTGCCAGCAACGGATCCTGGAACACTGAAGCTTTCTTT. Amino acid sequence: CASNGSWNTEAFF.

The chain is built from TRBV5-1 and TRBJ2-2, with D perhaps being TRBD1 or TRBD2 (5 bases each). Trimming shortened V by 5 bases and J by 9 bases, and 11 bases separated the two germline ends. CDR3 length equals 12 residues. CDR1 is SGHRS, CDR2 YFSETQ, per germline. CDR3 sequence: CASSWDERELFF. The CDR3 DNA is TGCGCCAGCAGTTGGGACGAAAGGGAGCTGTTTTTT.

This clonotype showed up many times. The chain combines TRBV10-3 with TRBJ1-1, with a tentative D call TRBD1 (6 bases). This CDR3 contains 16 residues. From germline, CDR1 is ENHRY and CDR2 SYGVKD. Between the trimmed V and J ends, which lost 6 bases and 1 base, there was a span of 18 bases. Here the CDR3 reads CAIRPFSGVENTEAFF. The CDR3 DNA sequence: TGTGCCATCAGACCGTTCTCAGGGGTTGAGAACACTGAAGCTTTCTTT.

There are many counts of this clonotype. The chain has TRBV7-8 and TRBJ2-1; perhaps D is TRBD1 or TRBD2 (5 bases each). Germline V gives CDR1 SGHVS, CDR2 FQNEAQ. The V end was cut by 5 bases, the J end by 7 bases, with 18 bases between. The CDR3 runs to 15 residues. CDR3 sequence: CASSPGTSNLNEQFF. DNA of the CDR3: TGTGCCAGCAGCCCGGGGACGTCAAATCTTAATGAGCAGTTCTTC.

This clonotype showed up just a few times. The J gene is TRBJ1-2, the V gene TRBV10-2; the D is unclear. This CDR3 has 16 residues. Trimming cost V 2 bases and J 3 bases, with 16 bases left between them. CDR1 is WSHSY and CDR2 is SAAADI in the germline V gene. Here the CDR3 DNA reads TGCGCCAGCAGTGAGGGTAATGGAGGACGGTACTATGGCTACACCTTC. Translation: CASSEGNGGRYYGYTF.

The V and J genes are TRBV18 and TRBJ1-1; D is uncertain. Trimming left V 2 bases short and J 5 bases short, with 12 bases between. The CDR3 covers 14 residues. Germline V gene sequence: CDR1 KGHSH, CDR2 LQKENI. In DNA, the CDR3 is TGTGCCAGCTCACCAGGCCTGGAGAAAACTGAAGCTTTCTTT. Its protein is CASSPGLEKTEAFF.

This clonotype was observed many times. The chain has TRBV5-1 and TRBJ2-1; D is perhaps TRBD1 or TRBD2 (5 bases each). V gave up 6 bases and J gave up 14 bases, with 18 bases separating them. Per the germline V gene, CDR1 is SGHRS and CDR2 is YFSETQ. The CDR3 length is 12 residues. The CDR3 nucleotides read TGCGCCAGCACCGAAGAAATGGGGGTCAAGTTCTTC. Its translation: CASTEEMGVKFF.

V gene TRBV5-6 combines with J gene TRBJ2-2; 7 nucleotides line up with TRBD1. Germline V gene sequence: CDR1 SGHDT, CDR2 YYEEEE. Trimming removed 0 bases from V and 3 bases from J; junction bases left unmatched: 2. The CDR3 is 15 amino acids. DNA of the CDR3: TGTGCCAGCAGCTTGGTGGACAGGTACACCGGGGAGCTGTTTTTT. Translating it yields CASSLVDRYTGELFF.

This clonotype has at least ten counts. The chain's CDR3 is CASSQLGSRTDTQYF. DNA for the CDR3: TGTGCCAGCAGCCAACTCGGGAGCCGCACAGATACGCAGTATTTT. This chain uses TRBV3-1 with TRBJ2-3; maybe TRBD2 (6 bases). V lost 2 bases and J 1 base, leaving 10 bases between the germline ends. Germline loops: CDR1 LGHDT, CDR2 YNNKEL (reference sequence). CDR3 length equals 15 residues.

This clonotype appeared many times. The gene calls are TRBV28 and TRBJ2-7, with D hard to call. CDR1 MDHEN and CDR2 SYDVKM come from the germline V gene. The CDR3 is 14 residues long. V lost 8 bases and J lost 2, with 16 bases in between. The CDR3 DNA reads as TGTGCCAGCGCGACTCTCGGTCAAACCTACGAGCAGTACTTC. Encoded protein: CASATLGQTYEQYF. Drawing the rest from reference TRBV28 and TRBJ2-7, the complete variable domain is DVKVTQSSRYLVKRTGEKVFLECVQDMDHENMFWYRQDPGLGLRLIYFSYDVKMKEKGDIPEGYSVSREKKERFSLILESASTNQTSMYLCASATLGQTYEQYFGPGTRLTVT.

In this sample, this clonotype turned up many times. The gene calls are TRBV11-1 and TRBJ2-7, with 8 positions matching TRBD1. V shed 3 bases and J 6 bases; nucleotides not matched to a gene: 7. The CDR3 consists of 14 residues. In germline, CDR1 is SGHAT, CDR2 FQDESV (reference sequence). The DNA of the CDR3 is TGTGCCAGCAGCTTCTCCGACAGGGGCAGCGAGCAGTACTTC. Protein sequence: CASSFSDRGSEQYF.

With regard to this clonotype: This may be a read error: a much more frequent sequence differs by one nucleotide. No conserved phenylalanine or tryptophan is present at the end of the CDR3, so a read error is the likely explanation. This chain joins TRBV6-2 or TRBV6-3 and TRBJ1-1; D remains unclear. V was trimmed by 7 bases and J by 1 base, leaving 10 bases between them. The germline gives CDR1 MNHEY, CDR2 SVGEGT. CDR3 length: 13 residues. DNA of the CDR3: TGTGCCAGCAACGCTTTGGGGAACACTGAAGCTTTCTCT. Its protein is CASNALGNTEAFS.

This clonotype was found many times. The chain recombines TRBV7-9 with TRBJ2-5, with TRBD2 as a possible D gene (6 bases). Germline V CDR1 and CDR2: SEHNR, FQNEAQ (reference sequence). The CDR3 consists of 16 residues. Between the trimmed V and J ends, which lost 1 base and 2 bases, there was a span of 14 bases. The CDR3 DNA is TGTGCCAGCAGCTTAGGGAATCTAGCGACACAAGAGACCCAGTACTTC. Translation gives CASSLGNLATQETQYF.

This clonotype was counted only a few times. CDR3 sequence reads: CASSMVAGSEQYF. CDR3 bases: TGTGCCAGTAGTATGGTTGCCGGGAGTGAGCAGTACTTC. This rearrangement joins TRBV19 to TRBJ2-1, with D maybe TRBD2 (6 bases). The better agreement between TRBJ2-7 and the DNA end casts doubt on the J call. This CDR3 is 13 amino acids long. The germline gives CDR1 LNHDA, CDR2 SQIVND (reference sequence).

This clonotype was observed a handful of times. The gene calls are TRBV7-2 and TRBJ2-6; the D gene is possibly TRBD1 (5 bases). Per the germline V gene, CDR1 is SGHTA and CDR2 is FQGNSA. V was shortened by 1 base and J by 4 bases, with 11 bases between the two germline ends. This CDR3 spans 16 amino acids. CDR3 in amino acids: CASSLVSGFGANVLTF. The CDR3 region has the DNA TGTGCCAGCAGCTTAGTATCAGGGTTCGGGGCCAACGTCCTGACTTTC.

CDR3 sequence reads: CATSRDRTPGYGYTF. The CDR3 nucleotides are TGTGCCACCAGCAGGGACAGGACGCCCGGCTATGGCTACACCTTC. The genes are TRBV15 and TRBJ1-2; 7 bases match TRBD1. CDR3 length: 15 amino acids. J was trimmed by 4 bases and V by 3 bases; bases with no gene match: 8. Per the germline V gene, CDR1 is LNHNV and CDR2 is YYDKDF (reference sequence).

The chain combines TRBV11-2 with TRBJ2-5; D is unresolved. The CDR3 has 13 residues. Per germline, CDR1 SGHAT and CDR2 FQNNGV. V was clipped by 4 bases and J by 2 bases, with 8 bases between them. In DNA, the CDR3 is TGTGCCAGCAGCTCCTACAGACAAGAGACCCAGTACTTC. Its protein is CASSSYRQETQYF.

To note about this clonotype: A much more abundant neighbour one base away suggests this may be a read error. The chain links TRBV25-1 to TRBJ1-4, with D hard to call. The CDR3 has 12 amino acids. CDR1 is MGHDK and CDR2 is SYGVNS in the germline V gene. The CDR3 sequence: CASTGRDEKLLF. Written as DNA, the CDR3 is TGTGCCAGCACCGGGAGGGATGAAAAACTGCTTTTT. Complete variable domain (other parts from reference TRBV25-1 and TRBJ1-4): EADIYQTPRYLVIGTGKKITLECSQTMGHDKMYWYQQDPGMELHLIHYSYGVNSTEKGDLSSESTVSRIRTEHFPLTLESARPSHTSQYLCASTGRDEKLLFGSGTQLSVL.

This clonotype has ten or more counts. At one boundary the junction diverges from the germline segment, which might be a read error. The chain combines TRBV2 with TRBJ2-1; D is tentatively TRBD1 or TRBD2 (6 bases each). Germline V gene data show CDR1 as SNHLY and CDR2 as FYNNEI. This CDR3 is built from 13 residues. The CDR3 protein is CASSKGGDNEQFF. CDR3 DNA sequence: TGTGCCAGCAGTAAAGGCGGGGACAACGAGCAGTTCTTC. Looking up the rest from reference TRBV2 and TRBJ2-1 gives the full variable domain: EPEVTQTPSHQVTQMGQEVILRCVPISNHLYFYWYRQILGQKVEFLVSFYNNEISEKSEIFDDQFSVERPDGSNFTLKIRSTKLEDSAMYFCASSKGGDNEQFFGPGTRLTVL.

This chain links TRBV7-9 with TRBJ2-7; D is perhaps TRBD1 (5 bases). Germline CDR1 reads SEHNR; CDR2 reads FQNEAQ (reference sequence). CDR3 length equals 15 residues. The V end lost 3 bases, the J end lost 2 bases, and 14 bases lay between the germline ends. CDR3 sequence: CASSLEGHAAYEQYF. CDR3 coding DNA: TGTGCCAGCAGCTTGGAAGGACACGCCGCCTACGAGCAGTACTTC. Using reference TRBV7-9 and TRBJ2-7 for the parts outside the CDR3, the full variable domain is DTGVSQNPRHKITKRGQNVTFRCDPISEHNRLYWYRQTLGQGPEFLTYFQNEAQLEKSRLLSDRFSAERPKGSFSTLEIQRTEQGDSAMYLCASSLEGHAAYEQYFGPGTRLTVT.

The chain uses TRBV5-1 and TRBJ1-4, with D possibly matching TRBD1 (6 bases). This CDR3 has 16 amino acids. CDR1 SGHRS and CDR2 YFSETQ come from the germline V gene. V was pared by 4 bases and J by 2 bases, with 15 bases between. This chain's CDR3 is CASSPGGRVTNEKLFF. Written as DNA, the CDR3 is TGCGCCAGCAGCCCCGGGGGGCGGGTGACTAATGAAAAACTGTTTTTT. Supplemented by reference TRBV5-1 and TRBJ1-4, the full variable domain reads KAGVTQTPRYLIKTRGQQVTLSCSPISGHRSVSWYQQTPGQGLQFLFEYFSETQRNKGNFPGRFSGRQFSNSRSEMNVSTLELGDSALYLCASSPGGRVTNEKLFFGSGTQLSVL.

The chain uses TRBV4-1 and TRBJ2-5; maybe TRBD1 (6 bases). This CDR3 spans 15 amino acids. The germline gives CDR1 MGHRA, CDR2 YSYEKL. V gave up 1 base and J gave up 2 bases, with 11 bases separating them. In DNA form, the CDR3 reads TGCGCCAGCAGCCAAGGGACAGCTTTACAAGAGACCCAGTACTTC. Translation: CASSQGTALQETQYF.